Reported below is one TCR beta chain. Its antigen is as yet unknown. Each TCR library consumed 3,000 to 4,500 ng of total RNA. A template switching step added UMIs, each with a 6-nucleotide sample barcode. From the 5' RACE reads, TCRdb lists one entry per CDR3 protein and no DNA. This listing includes 200,000 to 250,000 distinct CDR3 sequences. The source of the sample is a study of monozygotic twins with inflammatory bowel disease. Study outcomes and limitations: Clonotypes shared with others were fewer in IBD patients than in healthy twins, especially with disease activity. IBD patients displayed reduced TCRbeta diversity (inverse Simpson) when set against healthy co-twins.

CDR1 is LNHDA, CDR2 SQIVND, per germline (reference sequence). This CDR3 has 17 amino acids. The source of this sequence is a human donor with ulcerative colitis or Crohn's disease, or a healthy co-twin of an affected twin (not recorded which). This rearrangement joins TRBV19 to TRBJ2-5; TCRdb's D call, TRBD1, is unchecked because there is no DNA. Sequenced input: blood. This CDR3 reads CASSTDHRVGGRETQYF.